Shown below are 3 T cell receptor beta chains from a single sample sequenced in a study of cytomegalovirus exposure and HLA in healthy donors. A multiplex PCR was run with 60 Vbeta primers and 13 Jbeta primers. TCRdb's table, derived via immunoSEQ multiplex PCR, lists solely in-frame clones and lacks some. The profile shows about 130,000 clones, 8.5% of them singletons. What was sequenced was PBMCs. The receptor set was obtained from a man aged 35-49 years in good health and CMV-seronegative.

This clone has just a few counts. The gene calls are TRBV7-9 and TRBJ2-1; 12 nucleotides align to TRBD2. CDR3 length: 14 residues. After removal of 6 bases from V and 5 bases from J, the junction contained 2 bases not matched to a gene. Germline-derived CDR1 and CDR2 are SEHNR and FQNEAQ (reference sequence). The CDR3 loop reads CASSPSGGDNEQFF. DNA of the CDR3: TGTGCCAGCAGTCCTAGCGGGGGGGACAATGAGCAGTTCTTC.

This clone has a handful of counts. The CDR3 here is CASSIRGADTEAFF. In nucleotides, the CDR3 is TGTGCCAGTAGTATTCGGGGGGCTGACACTGAAGCTTTCTTT. The chain recombines TRBV19 with TRBJ1-1; tentative D call: TRBD1 (6 bases). V lost 3 bases and J lost 3, with 11 bases in between. This CDR3 region has 14 residues. Germline CDR1 and CDR2: LNHDA and SQIVND (reference sequence). Drawing the rest from reference TRBV19 and TRBJ1-1, the complete variable domain is DGGITQSPKYLFRKEGQNVTLSCEQNLNHDAMYWYRQDPGQGLRLIYYSQIVNDFQKGDIAEGYSVSREKKESFPLTVTSAQKNPTAFYLCASSIRGADTEAFFGQGTRLTVV.

This clone occurred many times. This chain joins TRBV21-1 and TRBJ1-5; TRBD1, the table's D call, was not compared with the DNA. TRBV21-1 is termed a pseudogene. The CDR3 runs to 22 residues. CDR3 in DNA: TGTGCCAGCAGCACACCCGCGGACGCAAAAAGCTATGGACAGGATTTACGGCAGCCCCAGCATTTT. Translated: CASSTPADAKSYGQDLRQPQHF.